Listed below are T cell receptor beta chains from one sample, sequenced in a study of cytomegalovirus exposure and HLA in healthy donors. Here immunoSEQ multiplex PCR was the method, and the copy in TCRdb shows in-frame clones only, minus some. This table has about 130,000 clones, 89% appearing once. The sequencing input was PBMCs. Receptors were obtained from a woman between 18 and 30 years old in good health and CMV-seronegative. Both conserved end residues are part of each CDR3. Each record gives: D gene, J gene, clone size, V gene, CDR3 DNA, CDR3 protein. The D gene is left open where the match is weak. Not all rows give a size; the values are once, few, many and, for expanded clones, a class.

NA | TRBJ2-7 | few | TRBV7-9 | TGTGCCAGCAGGGTTGGAGGGGGCGACGAGCAGTACTTC | CASRVGGGDEQYF
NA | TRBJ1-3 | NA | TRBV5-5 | TGTGCCAGCAGCTCTACCGGAAACACCATATATTTT | CASSSTGNTIYF
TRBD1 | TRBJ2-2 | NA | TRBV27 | TGTGCCAGCAGTCTACGGGACAGGGGGGACACCGGGGAGCTGTTTTTT | CASSLRDRGDTGELFF
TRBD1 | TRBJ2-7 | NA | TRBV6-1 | TGTGCCAGCAGGTGGGACAGGGGTGGCGAGCAGTACTTC | CASRWDRGGEQYF
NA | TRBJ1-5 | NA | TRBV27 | TGTGCCAGCAGTGGGGCAGGGTACCAGCCCCAGCATTTT | CASSGAGYQPQHF
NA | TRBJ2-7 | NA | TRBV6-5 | TGTGCCAGCAGCTCCGCGGCCTCCTACGAGCAGTACTTC | CASSSAASYEQYF
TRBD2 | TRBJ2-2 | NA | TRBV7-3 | TGTGCCAGCAGCTTTTCGACTAGCGGGGTTGGTGGCACCGGGGAGCTGTTTTTT | CASSFSTSGVGGTGELFF
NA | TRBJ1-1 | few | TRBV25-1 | TGTGCCAGCCGGAGGAACACTGAAGCTTTCTTT | CASRRNTEAFF
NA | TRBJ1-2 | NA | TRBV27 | TGTGCCAGCAGTCCAACCCTCAGACACCACTATGGCTACACCTTC | CASSPTLRHHYGYTF
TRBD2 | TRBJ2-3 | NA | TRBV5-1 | TGCGCCAGCAGCTCCCAAGCGGGGGGGACCGCAGATACGCAGTATTTT | CASSSQAGGTADTQYF